This T cell receptor (beta chain) was sequenced during a study of T cell responses to AZD1222 COVID-19 vaccine. Data came from immunoSEQ multiplex PCR; TCRdb stores just in-frame clones and leaves some out. This table has 77,000 or so clones, around 89% appearing once. V was pared by 1 base and J by 8 bases, with 3 bases between. Germline V gene data show CDR1 as LGHDT and CDR2 as YNNKEL (reference sequence). The CDR3 sequence is 12 residues long. Sample: peripheral blood, taken on day 0 of AZD1222 vaccination. This TCR came from an adult in good health. The chain combines TRBV3-1 (or the pseudogene TRBV3-2) with TRBJ1-6; D is uncertain. The CDR3 reads CASSQGDSPLHF. The CDR3 DNA sequence: TGTGCCAGCAGCCAAGGTGATTCACCCCTCCACTTT.